This TCR beta chain was identified in a study of shared clonotypes between healthy human individuals. Profiled with immunoSEQ multiplex PCR; TCRdb holds only in-frame clones, not every one. The sample contains over a million clones, about 84% of which appear only once. Germline loops: CDR1 SNHLY, CDR2 FYNNEI. This CDR3 contains 15 residues. Trimming removed 5 bases from V and 5 bases from J; junction bases left unmatched: 6. The rearrangement links TRBV2 to TRBJ2-5; 12 bases are shared with TRBD2. Material: memory CD4+ T cells from PBMCs. Subset specified: CD45RA-negative fraction. This receptor was taken from a man aged 18 to 29 in good health. Some clones in this sample may be carry-over from other donors' samples. CDR3: CASSSGLAGWETQYF. DNA of the CDR3: TGTGCCAGCAGTTCCGGACTAGCGGGGTGGGAGACCCAGTACTTC.